The T cell receptor beta chain under discussion was sequenced for a study of vaccination and CD4 T cells after COVID-19. On this clonotype itself: Its matching antigen is unknown.

At the Johns Hopkins FTIC core, DNA taken from cultured CD4+ T cells was sequenced by way of the Oncomine TCR Beta short-read assay. One entry per CDR3 protein results from TCRdb running MiXCR on the PCR reads. The table shows thousands of distinct CDR3 sequences, with around 48% occurring only once. The treatment was: roughly 10-day PBMC culture with coronavirus spike peptide pools or control peptides (ViraFEST assay). These CD4+ T cells came from an unexposed donor, sampled before the COVID-19 pandemic (2011-2018). Germline CDR1 reads MDHEN; CDR2 reads SYDVKM. This CDR3 is 18 amino acids long. The J segment lost 2 bases and the V segment lost 4 bases, leaving 15 bases of the junction unmatched.

Source material: CD4+ T cells from blood, cultured in vitro. The chain is built from TRBV28 and TRBJ1-1; 8 nucleotides align to TRBD1. The TCR comes from a human donor in good health. The CDR3 region is CASSSFNTQGEYNTEAFF. The CDR3 DNA reads as TGTGCCAGCAGTTCCTTTAACACACAGGGGGAGTATAACACTGAAGCTTTCTTT.